The clone carrying this T cell receptor (beta chain) is a singleton in its sample. The target antigen is unknown. This sample was taken from a study of cytomegalovirus exposure and HLA in healthy donors. The study's findings and limits: Reports showed the classifier diagnosing cytomegalovirus status with high specificity and sensitivity. The listing of fewer than 200 TCR beta chains classed them as cytomegalovirus-associated.

The PCR used 60 Vbeta and 13 Jbeta primers. Here immunoSEQ multiplex PCR was the method, and the copy in TCRdb shows in-frame clones only, minus some. This repertoire shows about 200,000 clones, about 70% found once; its top ten account for about 3%. Those who donated were healthy bone marrow donors. The sequencing input was PBMCs. The clonotype comes from a man between 35 and 55 years old in good health and CMV-seropositive.

DNA for the CDR3: TGTGCCAGTAGTATAGTCTCGGAGGGCGACACTGAAGCTTTCTTT. It specifies CASSIVSEGDTEAFF. The chain links TRBV19 to TRBJ1-1, with D hard to call. Germline-derived CDR1 and CDR2 are LNHDA and SQIVND (reference sequence). V lost 1 base to trimming and J lost 3 bases, with 12 bases between them. This CDR3 contains 15 residues. Full variable domain (missing parts from reference TRBV19 and TRBJ1-1): DGGITQSPKYLFRKEGQNVTLSCEQNLNHDAMYWYRQDPGQGLRLIYYSQIVNDFQKGDIAEGYSVSREKKESFPLTVTSAQKNPTAFYLCASSIVSEGDTEAFFGQGTRLTVV.